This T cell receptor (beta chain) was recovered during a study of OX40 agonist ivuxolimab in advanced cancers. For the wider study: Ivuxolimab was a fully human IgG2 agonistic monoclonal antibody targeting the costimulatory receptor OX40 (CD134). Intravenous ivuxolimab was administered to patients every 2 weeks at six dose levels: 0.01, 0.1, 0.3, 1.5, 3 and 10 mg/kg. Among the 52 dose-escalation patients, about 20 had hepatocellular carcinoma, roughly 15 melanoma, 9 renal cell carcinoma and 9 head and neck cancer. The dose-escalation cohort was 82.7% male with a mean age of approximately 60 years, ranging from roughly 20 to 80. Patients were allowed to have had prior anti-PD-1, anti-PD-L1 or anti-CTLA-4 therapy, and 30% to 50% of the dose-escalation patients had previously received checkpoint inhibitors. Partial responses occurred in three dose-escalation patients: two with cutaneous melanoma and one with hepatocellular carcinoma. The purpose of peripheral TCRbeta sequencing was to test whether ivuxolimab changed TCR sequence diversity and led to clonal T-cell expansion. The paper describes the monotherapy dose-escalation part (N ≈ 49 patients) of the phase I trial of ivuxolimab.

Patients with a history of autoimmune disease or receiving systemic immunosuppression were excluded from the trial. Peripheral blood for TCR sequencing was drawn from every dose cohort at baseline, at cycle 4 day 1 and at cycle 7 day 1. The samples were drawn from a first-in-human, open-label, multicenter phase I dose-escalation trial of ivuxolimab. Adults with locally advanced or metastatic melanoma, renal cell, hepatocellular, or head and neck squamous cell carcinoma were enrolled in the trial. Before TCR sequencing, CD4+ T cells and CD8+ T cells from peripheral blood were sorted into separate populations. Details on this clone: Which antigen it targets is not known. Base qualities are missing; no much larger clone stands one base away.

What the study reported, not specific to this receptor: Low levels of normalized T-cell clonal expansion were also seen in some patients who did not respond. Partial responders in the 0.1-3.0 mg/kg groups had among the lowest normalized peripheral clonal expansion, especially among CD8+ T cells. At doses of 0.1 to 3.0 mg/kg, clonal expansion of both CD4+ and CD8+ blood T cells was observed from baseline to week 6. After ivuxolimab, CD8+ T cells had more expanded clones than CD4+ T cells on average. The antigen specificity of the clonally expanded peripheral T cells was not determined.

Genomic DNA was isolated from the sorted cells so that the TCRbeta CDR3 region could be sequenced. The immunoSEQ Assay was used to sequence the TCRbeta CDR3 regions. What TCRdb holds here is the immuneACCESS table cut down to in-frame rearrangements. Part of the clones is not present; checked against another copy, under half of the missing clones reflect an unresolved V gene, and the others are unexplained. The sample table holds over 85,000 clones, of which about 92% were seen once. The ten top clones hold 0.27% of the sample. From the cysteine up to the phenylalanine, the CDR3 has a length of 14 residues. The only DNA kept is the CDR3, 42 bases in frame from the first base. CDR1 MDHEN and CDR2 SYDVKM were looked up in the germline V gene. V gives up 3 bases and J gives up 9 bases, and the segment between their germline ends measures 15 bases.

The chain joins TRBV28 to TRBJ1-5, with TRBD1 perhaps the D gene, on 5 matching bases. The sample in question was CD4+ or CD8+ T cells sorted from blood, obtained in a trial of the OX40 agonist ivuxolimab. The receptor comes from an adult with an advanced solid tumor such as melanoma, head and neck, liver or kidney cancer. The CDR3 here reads CASSFKGLSVPQHF. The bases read TGTGCCAGCAGTTTTAAGGGGCTCTCAGTGCCCCAGCATTTT.